Listed below are T cell receptor beta chains from one sample, sequenced in a study of regulatory T cells in long-lasting Graves disease. TCRdb ran MiXCR on the multiplex PCR reads and lists one entry per CDR3 protein. The sample includes under 450,000 distinct CDR3 sequences, roughly 25% of them seen just once. The sequences come from peripheral blood mononuclear cells (PBMCs), collected when the disease was refractory, from a patient treated with antithyroid drugs. These receptors were obtained from a woman between 40 and 50 years old with Graves disease. Both conserved end residues are part of each CDR3. A D gene is named only where the DNA matches it firmly. Not every row has a clone size; where given, it reads once, few, many or a size class.

>TRBJ1-1|TRBV20-1|many|-
TGCAGTGCTAGAAGGAACACTGAAGCTTTCTTT
CSARRNTEAFF
>TRBJ2-7|TRBV12-3/TRBV12-4|many|TRBD2
TGTGCCAGCAGACAGGGCCTTGCGGGAGGGATCTACGAGCAGTACTTC
CASRQGLAGGIYEQYF
>TRBJ2-2|TRBV6-5|-|-
TGTGCCAGCAGTTACAAGCGGAAGAACACCGGGGAGCTGTTTTTT
CASSYKRKNTGELFF
>TRBJ2-2|TRBV5-1|-|-
TGCGCCAGCAGCTTGGCCGTCAGTAGGTTCGCCGGGGAGCTGTTTTTT
CASSLAVSRFAGELFF
>TRBJ2-7|TRBV9|few|TRBD2
TGTGCCAGCAGGCCCACAGGGCGGGAGGGACGATACGAGCAGTACTTC
CASRPTGREGRYEQYF
>TRBJ1-1|TRBV29-1|-|TRBD1
TGCAGCGTGGGACAGGTCGCTCTCTTTGGAGCTTTCTTT
CSVGQVALFGAFF
>TRBJ1-4|TRBV30|few|-
TGTGCCTGGAGCGATAGGATCTTCTCTATTAATGAAAAACTGTTTTTT
CAWSDRIFSINEKLFF
>TRBJ1-2|TRBV4-1|many|-
TGCGCCAGCAGCCAAGCGGGATCAGTCTATGGCTACACCTTC
CASSQAGSVYGYTF
>TRBJ1-5|TRBV5-6|-|-
TGTGCCAGCAGCCGTTTTTCGACAGAGATCTATCAGCCCCAGCATTTT
CASSRFSTEIYQPQHF
>TRBJ2-5|TRBV20-1|-|TRBD2
TGCGTAGCGGCGGGAGCTGGGGAGACCCAGTACTTC
CVAAGAGETQYF
>TRBJ2-2|TRBV12-3/TRBV12-4|many|-
TGTGCCAGCAGTTTAGAAGAGTTTAACACCGGGGAGCTGTTTTTT
CASSLEEFNTGELFF
>TRBJ1-5|TRBV19|few|-
TGTGCCAGTCGTCCGCTATGGGGGGGCGATCAGCCCCAGCATTTT
CASRPLWGGDQPQHF
>TRBJ2-2|TRBV20-1|-|-
TGCAGTGCTAGAGATGGGACACGACAGGACACCGGGGAGCTGTTTTTT
CSARDGTRQDTGELFF
>TRBJ2-3|TRBV11-2|-|-
TGTGCCAGCAGCTTAGTAAGCGGACGGGTCGCAGATACGCAGTATTTT
CASSLVSGRVADTQYF
>TRBJ1-5|TRBV19|-|TRBD1
TGTGCCAGTAGTATCCTTGGACAGGGACCTTTACGGAATCAGCCCCAGCATTTT
CASSILGQGPLRNQPQHF
>TRBJ2-5|TRBV18|-|TRBD1
TGTGCCAGCTCAGAACTTACAGGGGATGAGACCCGGTACTTC
CASSELTGDETRYF
>TRBJ2-5|TRBV2|many|-
TGTGCCAGCAGTGAAAGACAGATCCAAGAGACCCAGTACTTC
CASSERQIQETQYF
>TRBJ2-4|TRBV15|-|-
TGTGCCACCAGCAGTATTGAACAGGGTCGAAACATTCAGTACTTC
CATSSIEQGRNIQYF
>TRBJ1-2|TRBV24-1|-|TRBD1
TGTGCCACCAGTGAGCCGGGACAGGGCCCCTTCTATGGCTACACCTTC
CATSEPGQGPFYGYTF
>TRBJ2-1|TRBV19|few|-
TGTGCCAGTAGTATAAATTCTCTTGGACCCTACAATGAGCAGTTCTTC
CASSINSLGPYNEQFF
>TRBJ2-5|TRBV20-1|few|-
TGCAGTGCTTCACGGAACCTGGCCATCCAAGAGACCCAGTACTTC
CSASRNLAIQETQYF
>TRBJ1-1|TRBV13|-|TRBD1
TGTGCCAGCAGTTCGGACAGGGGGCAGGCAAACACTGAAGCTTTCTTT
CASSSDRGQANTEAFF
>TRBJ1-5|TRBV3-1|-|TRBD1
TGTGCCAGCAGCCCGGACAGGGAGGGGCATCAGCCCCAGCATTTT
CASSPDREGHQPQHF
>TRBJ1-1|TRBV20-1|-|-
TGCAGTGCTGTATCGCCAGGGGATATGGGGACTGAAGCTTTCTTT
CSAVSPGDMGTEAFF
>TRBJ2-1|TRBV9|-|TRBD1
TGTGCCAGCAGCGACCAACCGCTGGACAGGGTTGAGGGCAATGAGCAGTTCTTC
CASSDQPLDRVEGNEQFF
>TRBJ2-4|TRBV28|few|-
TGTGCCAGCAGGGCCGGGCCTGGGGAAAACATTCAGTACTTC
CASRAGPGENIQYF
>TRBJ2-5|TRBV20-1|-|TRBD1
TGCTCTACAACGGGACAGAAGTACCAAGAGACCCAGTACTTC
CSTTGQKYQETQYF
>TRBJ2-3|TRBV29-1|-|TRBD2
TGCAGCGTTGAAGGGTCTGGGCGGGAGGCTCGGGATACGCAGTATTTT
CSVEGSGREARDTQYF
>TRBJ2-3|TRBV20-1|once|-
TGCAGTGCTAGAGAGCCCTGGGACACCACAGATACGCAGTATTTT
CSAREPWDTTDTQYF